This T cell receptor beta chain is from a study of blood T cell repertoires in COVID-19. Study-level information: COVID-19 samples, acute and convalescent, were from the United States, Italy and Spain.

Clones were read by immunoSEQ multiplex PCR, and TCRdb kept only the in-frame ones, dropping some. The sample records 140,000 to 150,000 clones, approximately 90% being singletons. The germline V gene encodes CDR1 SGHRS and CDR2 YFSETQ. With V trimmed by 4 bases and J by 3 bases, 3 bases remained unmatched. The CDR3 spans 15 residues. The participants were between about 18 and 90 years old and came from some 25 US areas. Allocation to cohorts depended on clinical history reported by the participants. The recovered donors of Cohort 3 showed two negative PCRs, clearance, or symptom resolution. A word on this clone: Other DNA sequences within the sample encode an identical CDR3.

The source material was PBMCs or T cells enriched from blood (not recorded which). The V and J genes are TRBV5-1 and TRBJ2-3, with TRBD2 matching over 12 bases. The TCR originated in a man aged 50 to 60 who had recovered from COVID-19. CDR3 in amino acids: CASSLGTSGTDTQYF. The CDR3 DNA follows: TGCGCCAGCAGCCTCGGGACTAGCGGGACAGATACGCAGTATTTT.